This TCR beta chain was profiled in a study of CD8+ T cells in alopecia areata. For the study at large: At a dose of 5 to 10 mg twice daily, oral tofacitinib was given to treated patients. Overall study findings and caveats: It was less clear whether patients shared TCRs than it was in mice, possibly because of HLA. Because of a solitary nonresponder, the connection of baseline CD8+ expansion to response stays uncertain.

Comment on this clone: Antigen specificity is unknown. This sample also contains other DNA sequences that code for the same CDR3.

cDNA reverse transcribed from extracted RNA served as the sequencing template. This table comes from immunoSEQ multiplex PCR, and its TCRdb copy is limited to in-frame clones, with some not included. The table lists roughly 210,000 clones, approximately 47% of them singletons. Looked up from germline, CDR1 is SEHNR and CDR2 is FQNEAQ (reference sequence). Trimming removed 3 bases from V and 4 bases from J, with 9 bases in between. The CDR3 sequence is 13 residues long. As to treatment: oral pan-JAK inhibitor, 5-10 mg twice daily. The origin of this receptor is a human donor with alopecia areata. The rearrangement links TRBV7-9 to TRBJ1-1; no firm D call. The source was CD4+ T cells sorted from blood, collected around week 37, from a patient treated with tofacitinib. The CDR3 region has the DNA TGTGCCAGCAGCTTGTTCCAGCGCACTGAAGCTTTCTTT. Its protein product is CASSLFQRTEAFF. Full variable domain (outside the CDR3, taken from reference TRBV7-9 and TRBJ1-1): DTGVSQNPRHKITKRGQNVTFRCDPISEHNRLYWYRQTLGQGPEFLTYFQNEAQLEKSRLLSDRFSAERPKGSFSTLEIQRTEQGDSAMYLCASSLFQRTEAFFGQGTRLTVV.